This T cell receptor beta chain was recovered during a study of OX40 agonist ivuxolimab in advanced cancers. As for the study in general: Ivuxolimab is an agonistic anti-OX40 (CD134) antibody, and patients were treated with it. Of the patients, three showed partial responses, one with hepatocellular carcinoma and two with cutaneous melanoma. Study-wide results and limits: There were also nonresponders showing low normalized T-cell clonal expansion. Researchers did not determine the expanded peripheral T cells' antigen specificity.

This CDR3 region has 15 residues. Germline CDR1 is SGHTA and CDR2 is FQGTGA. V lost 5 bases and J lost 6; bases outside the gene matches: 10. Profiling relied on immunoSEQ multiplex PCR, and the TCRdb table lists in-frame clones only, not all of them. The sample includes nearly 80,000 clones, under 85% seen only once; the top ten take 0.4% to 0.55%. A word on this clone: Its antigen is unknown.

Sequencing was performed on CD4+ or CD8+ T cells sorted from blood, taken in a trial of the OX40 agonist ivuxolimab. This chain uses TRBV7-3 with TRBJ2-7; 10 positions match TRBD2. The clonotype originates from an adult with an advanced solid tumor such as melanoma, head and neck, liver or kidney cancer. The CDR3 nucleotides read TGTGCCAGCAGCCCGAAACTAGCGGGACTGCCCGAGCAGTACTTC. Amino acids: CASSPKLAGLPEQYF.